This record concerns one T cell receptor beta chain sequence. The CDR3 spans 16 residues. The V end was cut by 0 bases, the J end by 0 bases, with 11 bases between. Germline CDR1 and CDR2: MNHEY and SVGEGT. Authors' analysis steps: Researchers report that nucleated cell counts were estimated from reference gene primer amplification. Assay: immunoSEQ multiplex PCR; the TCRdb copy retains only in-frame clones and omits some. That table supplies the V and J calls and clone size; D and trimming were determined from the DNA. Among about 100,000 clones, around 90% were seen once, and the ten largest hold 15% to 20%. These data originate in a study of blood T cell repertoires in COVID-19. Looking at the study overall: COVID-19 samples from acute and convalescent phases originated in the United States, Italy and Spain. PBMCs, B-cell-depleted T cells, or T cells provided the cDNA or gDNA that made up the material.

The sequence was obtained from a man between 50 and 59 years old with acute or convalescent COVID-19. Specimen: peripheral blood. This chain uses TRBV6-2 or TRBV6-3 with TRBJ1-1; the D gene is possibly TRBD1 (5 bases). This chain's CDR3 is CASSYSKAGMNTEAFF. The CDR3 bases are TGTGCCAGCAGTTACTCGAAGGCAGGGATGAACACTGAAGCTTTCTTT.